This T cell receptor (beta chain) derives from a study of PD-1 blockade in classical Hodgkin lymphoma. Overall study: On a schedule of every 2 weeks, patients received nivolumab 3 mg/kg intravenously.

Data came from immunoSEQ multiplex PCR; TCRdb stores just in-frame clones and leaves some out. The sample lists over 10,000 clones, about 94% occurring once. Whole-study findings and limits: It was CD4+ TCR diversity, not CD8+, that rose significantly by C4D1.

This clone was seen just once. Its antigen is still unknown. Each and every patient relapsed after autologous stem cell transplantation, and patients got differing brentuximab vedotin exposure. The material was peripheral blood mononuclear cells (PBMCs), obtained at baseline. This clonotype originated in a human donor with classical Hodgkin lymphoma.

The CDR3 spells CASSPGQGHRGYTF. The CDR3 DNA reads as TGCGCCAGCAGCCCCGGACAGGGGCATCGTGGCTACACCTTC. The rearrangement uses TRBV5-1 and TRBJ1-2; 9 nucleotides line up with TRBD1. Per the germline V gene, CDR1 is SGHRS and CDR2 is YFSETQ. The CDR3 is 14 amino acids. Trimming cost V 4 bases and J 7 bases; bases outside gene matches: 8.